This TCR beta chain appears in the sequencing data of a study of blood T cell repertoires in COVID-19. On the study more broadly: The analysed material was cDNA or gDNA that came from T cells, B-cell-depleted T cells, or PBMCs.

Germline-derived CDR1 and CDR2 are LNHNV and YYDKDF (reference sequence). The trim removed 6 bases at V and 7 bases at J, leaving 4 bases unmatched. The CDR3 extends over 13 amino acids. In the original processing: Amplification of reference gene primers provided the estimated nucleated cell counts. Sequencing used immunoSEQ multiplex PCR; TCRdb keeps in-frame clones, though not all of them. The V and J calls and clone size are taken from that table; D and trimming were inferred from the DNA. The sample includes approximately 120,000 clones, 81% of them seen just once. This chain uses TRBV15 with TRBJ2-2; 8 bases map to TRBD2. Sample: peripheral blood. The TCR originated in a woman aged 45-65 years with acute or convalescent COVID-19. The CDR3 is CATRSGGLGELFF. The CDR3, as DNA: TGTGCCACCAGAAGCGGGGGCCTCGGGGAGCTGTTTTTT.